This T cell receptor beta chain was obtained from a study of human T cells and chemical hapten exposure. Study details: Alopecia areata, totalis or universalis affected patients, mainly female. Study-wide points: Sensitizing with DPC caused no change in TCRs above 1 in 1000 frequency.

The sample's time point: pre-sensitization, week 0. Specified treatment: therapeutic diphenylcyclopropenone sensitization with weekly scalp DPC. TCRdb reprocessed the RACE reads with MiXCR, giving one entry per CDR3 protein. Here the sample spans 62,000 or so distinct CDR3 sequences, roughly 11% being singletons. This clonotype is classed as medium-sized. Its specificity is unknown. Trimming removed 6 bases from V and 2 bases from J; junction bases left unmatched: 8. There are 15 residues in the CDR3. Germline CDR1 and CDR2: MDHEN and SYDVKM. Sequencing used whole blood, obtained in connection with sensitization to the hapten diphenylcyclopropenone (DPC). The clonotype comes from a woman aged 50 to 65 with alopecia areata. Some clones in this sample may be carry-over from other donors' samples. The gene calls are TRBV28 and TRBJ2-3, with 7 bases aligning to TRBD2. CDR3 in amino acids: CASSAPSGHTDTQYF. CDR3 sequence (DNA): TGTGCCAGCAGCGCCCCTAGCGGACACACAGATACGCAGTATTTT.